Each of the 18 T cell receptor beta chains below was sequenced from the same sample in a study of STAT5B mutations in CD4+ large granular lymphocyte leukemia. TCRdb's table, derived via immunoSEQ multiplex PCR, lists solely in-frame clones and lacks some. The sample records some 40,000 clones, around 81% being singletons. The sample taken for sequencing was CD4+ T cells from blood buffy coats. These receptors were obtained from a human donor in good health.

The V and J genes are TRBV19 and TRBJ1-3; the match to TRBD1 covers 9 bases. The length of the CDR3 is 15 residues. V shed 9 bases and J 2 bases; nucleotides not matched to a gene: 8. CDR1 is LNHDA, CDR2 SQIVND, per germline (reference sequence). The CDR3 loop reads CASGEQGATGNTIYF. The CDR3 region has the DNA TGTGCCAGCGGTGAACAGGGGGCGACTGGAAACACCATATATTTT.

The V call is TRBV4-3, the J call TRBJ2-3; 10 bases agree with TRBD2. Germline V gene data show CDR1 as LGHNA and CDR2 as YSLEER. CDR3 length equals 15 residues. After removal of 4 bases from V and 1 base from J, the junction contained 2 bases not matched to a gene. CDR3 bases: TGCGCCAGCAGCCTTGGACTAGCGGGCACAGATACGCAGTATTTT. It specifies CASSLGLAGTDTQYF.

The chain combines TRBV4-1 with TRBJ1-2, with 8 bases identical to TRBD1. V dropped 0 bases and J dropped 5; count of bases not matched to a gene: 17. The CDR3 has 19 residues. Germline loops: CDR1 MGHRA, CDR2 YSYEKL. The CDR3 protein is CASSQDLRPGQGTGYGYTF. CDR3 nucleotide sequence: TGCGCCAGCAGCCAAGATTTGAGACCCGGACAGGGAACGGGGTATGGCTACACCTTC.

In DNA form, the CDR3 reads TGTGCCAGCAGTGCCTCCGGGGCCCTGCTCACGGGGGGCTCAGTTTCCTACAATGAGCAGTTCTTC. Protein product: CASSASGALLTGGSVSYNEQFF. This chain uses TRBV6-4 with TRBJ2-1; perhaps TRBD2 as D (7 bases). V gave up 4 bases and J gave up 1 base, with 32 bases separating them. CDR3 length equals 22 residues. Germline V gives CDR1 MRHNA, CDR2 SNTAGT.

V is TRBV6-4 and J is TRBJ2-5; 11 bases map to TRBD2. The length of the CDR3 is 15 residues. Trimming took 5 bases from V and 5 from J; bases not matched to a gene: 7. Per germline, CDR1 MRHNA and CDR2 SNTAGT. The chain's CDR3 is CASSSVAGGLETQYF. Here the CDR3 DNA reads TGTGCCAGCAGTTCCGTAGCGGGAGGGCTTGAGACCCAGTACTTC.

V and J are TRBV29-1 and TRBJ2-3; a possible D gene is TRBD1 (5 bases). Per germline, CDR1 SQVTM and CDR2 ANQGSEA. The CDR3 runs 13 residues. Trimming pared 3 bases from V and 3 bases from J, leaving 10 bases between. The CDR3 nucleotides are TGCAGCGTTGAGGGGCAGGTGACAGATACGCAGTATTTT. It translates to CSVEGQVTDTQYF.

This rearrangement joins TRBV5-1 to TRBJ2-1; TRBD2 matches at 14 bases. J gave up 4 bases and V 3 bases, and 6 bases lay outside the gene matches. This CDR3 contains 17 residues. CDR1 is SGHRS, CDR2 YFSETQ, per germline. CDR3 nucleotides: TGCGCCAGCAGCTGGGGACTAGCGGGGGCTTCTTACAATGAGCAGTTCTTC. This gives the protein CASSWGLAGASYNEQFF. The full variable domain, completed using reference TRBV5-1 and TRBJ2-1, is KAGVTQTPRYLIKTRGQQVTLSCSPISGHRSVSWYQQTPGQGLQFLFEYFSETQRNKGNFPGRFSGRQFSNSRSEMNVSTLELGDSALYLCASSWGLAGASYNEQFFGPGTRLTVL.

The chain employs TRBV7-9 and TRBJ2-5, with D tentatively TRBD1 (6 bases). Germline V gene data show CDR1 as SEHNR and CDR2 as FQNEAQ (reference sequence). The CDR3 loop spans 13 amino acids. With 5 bases removed from V and 5 bases from J, the gap between germline ends came to 12 bases. Here the CDR3 reads CASSPTGFETQYF. In DNA form, the CDR3 reads TGTGCCAGCAGCCCGACAGGTTTTGAGACCCAGTACTTC.

This clone was found a few times. The J gene is TRBJ2-4, the V gene TRBV30, with D possibly being TRBD2 (7 bases). Germline V CDR1 and CDR2: GTSNPN, SVGIG (reference sequence). The CDR3 length is 15 residues. V was pared by 2 bases and J by 5 bases, with 16 bases between. As DNA, the CDR3 is TGTGCCTGGAGTCTGAAAGGGGGGAGGGAAAACATTCAGTACTTC. As protein: CAWSLKGGRENIQYF.

V usage is TRBV30 and J usage is TRBJ1-6; D unclear. V was clipped by 4 bases and J by 7 bases, with 5 bases between them. CDR1 and CDR2 (germline): GTSNPN, SVGIG (reference sequence). There are 11 residues in the CDR3. The CDR3 coding sequence is TGTGCCTGGACCTCAAATTCACCCCTCCACTTT. It encodes CAWTSNSPLHF.

This chain links TRBV19 with TRBJ2-7; D is uncertain. Per germline, CDR1 LNHDA and CDR2 SQIVND (reference sequence). Trimming stripped 1 base from V and 7 bases from J, with 20 bases between. The CDR3 sequence is 16 residues long. CDR3 DNA: TGTGCCAGTAGTATAGGGGAAGGGTTCTCACCCAGGGAGCAGTACTTC. Its translation: CASSIGEGFSPREQYF.

The chain combines TRBV4-3 with TRBJ1-6; D unresolved. Deletions cut 0 bases from V and 13 bases from J, with 10 bases between. CDR1 and CDR2 from the germline V gene are LGHNA and YSLEER. This CDR3 comprises 13 residues. The CDR3 here is CASSQDPPGPLHF. CDR3 sequence (DNA): TGCGCCAGCAGCCAAGATCCCCCTGGGCCCCTCCACTTT.

The chain recombines TRBV11-2 with TRBJ2-6; D gene uncertain. This CDR3 region has 12 residues. V dropped 4 bases and J dropped 2 bases, with 0 bases sitting between them. Germline V gene data show CDR1 as SGHAT and CDR2 as FQNNGV. The chain's CDR3 is CASSSGANVLTF. The CDR3 nucleotides read TGTGCCAGCAGCTCTGGGGCCAACGTCCTGACTTTC.

J is TRBJ2-7 and V is TRBV18; D not certain. The V gene lost 5 bases and the J gene lost 5 bases, with 13 bases spanning the gap. CDR3 size: 13 residues. Germline CDR1 and CDR2: KGHSH and LQKENI. CDR3 loop: CASSVAEWDEQYF. The CDR3 DNA follows: TGTGCCAGCTCAGTAGCAGAATGGGACGAGCAGTACTTC.

The CDR3 sequence: CASSIQTGQGQPQHF. CDR3 nucleotide sequence: TGTGCCAGTAGTATACAAACGGGACAGGGACAGCCCCAGCATTTT. The chain is built from TRBV19 and TRBJ1-5, with TRBD1 matching over 9 bases. Germline V CDR1 and CDR2: LNHDA, SQIVND (reference sequence). The CDR3 has 15 residues. V lost 2 bases, J lost 7 bases, and 6 bases stayed unmatched.

The rearrangement joins TRBV5-1 to TRBJ2-7, with a possible D match to TRBD1 (5 bases). Germline values: CDR1 SGHRS, CDR2 YFSETQ. V lost 4 bases, J lost 3 bases, and 17 bases lay in between. The CDR3 extends over 15 amino acids. The CDR3 nucleotides are TGCGCCAGCAGCCGAGACAGCCCTATTTTCTACGAGCAGTACTTC. Translation: CASSRDSPIFYEQYF.

The rearrangement joins TRBV11-3 to TRBJ2-1, with D perhaps matching TRBD2 (5 bases). The CDR3 contains 16 residues. The germline V gene encodes CDR1 SGHNT and CDR2 YENEEA. V shed 5 bases and J shed 5 bases, with 19 bases lying between them. CDR3 protein: CASSPPRGVRHNEQFF. The CDR3 coding sequence is TGTGCCAGCAGCCCCCCACGGGGAGTTCGCCACAATGAGCAGTTCTTC. The complete variable domain, with remaining parts taken from reference TRBV11-3 and TRBJ2-1, reads EAGVVQSPRYKIIEKKQPVAFWCNPISGHNTLYWYLQNLGQGPELLIRYENEEAVDDSQLPKDRFSAERLKGVDSTLKIQPAELGDSAVYLCASSPPRGVRHNEQFFGPGTRLTVL.

The chain recombines TRBV18 with TRBJ1-1; D perhaps matches TRBD1 (6 bases). In germline, CDR1 is KGHSH, CDR2 LQKENI. The CDR3 covers 11 residues. The germline V and J ends were trimmed by 5 bases and 9 bases, with 10 bases remaining between them. The CDR3 DNA follows: TGTGCCAGCTCAACCGGACAGCAAGCTTTCTTT. It specifies CASSTGQQAFF.